What follows are 19 T cell receptor beta chains derived from one specimen sequenced in a study of Ad26.COV2.S vaccination and SARS-CoV-2 variants. Treatment given: 15 to 20 received Ad26.COV2.S at low or high dose, single or two shots; 5 received placebo; per-sample allocation not given. Collection of samples fell on day 63 after the first vaccine or placebo injection. Data came from immunoSEQ multiplex PCR; TCRdb stores just in-frame clones and leaves some out. The repertoire consists of 360,000 or so clones, with roughly 84% occurring once and the leading ten covering about 3%. The material was peripheral blood, obtained in a trial of Ad26.COV2.S vaccine versus placebo. Every receptor here comes from a person between 18 and 65 years old who received the Ad26.COV2.S COVID-19 vaccine or a placebo.

This chain links TRBV5-6 with TRBJ1-3, with TRBD1 as a possible D gene (6 bases). Germline CDR1 is SGHDT and CDR2 is YYEEEE. Trimming removed 4 bases at V and 0 bases at J, with 14 bases between. This CDR3 is built from 16 residues. The CDR3 DNA sequence: TGTGCCAGCAGCCGGACAGCCAGGTACTCTGGAAACACCATATATTTT. Protein sequence: CASSRTARYSGNTIYF.

CDR3 sequence (DNA): TGTGCCAGCAGCGTAGGAAGGGACAGGGGGCGATATGAATACGAGCAGTACTTC. Amino acids: CASSVGRDRGRYEYEQYF. The chain is built from TRBV9 and TRBJ2-7, with 12 bases aligning to TRBD1. The ends lost 0 bases at V and 4 bases at J; junction bases unmatched: 11. There are 18 residues in the CDR3. CDR1 and CDR2 (germline): SGDLS, YYNGEE.

The chain has TRBV19 and TRBJ2-1; maybe TRBD1 (5 bases). CDR3 length: 13 amino acids. CDR1 and CDR2 from the germline V gene are LNHDA and SQIVND (reference sequence). The V end lost 7 bases, the J end lost 8 bases, and 15 bases lay between the germline ends. The CDR3: CASTNPGQHEQFF. CDR3 in DNA: TGTGCCAGTACTAACCCCGGACAACATGAGCAGTTCTTC.

The chain carries TRBV5-1 and TRBJ1-1, with 7 nucleotides matching TRBD1. The CDR3 has 16 amino acids. The junction had 7 bases not matched to a gene; V was cut back by 2 bases and J by 0 bases. CDR1 and CDR2 from the germline V gene are SGHRS and YFSETQ. The CDR3 here is CASSLQGTNLNTEAFF. The CDR3 coding sequence is TGCGCCAGCAGCTTACAGGGGACGAATCTGAACACTGAAGCTTTCTTT.

This clone was found once. V and J are TRBV7-9 and TRBJ2-7; D not resolved. The V and J ends lost 1 base and 1 base respectively, with 11 bases between them. This CDR3 is 15 amino acids long. CDR1 SEHNR and CDR2 FQNEAQ come from the germline V gene (reference sequence). In DNA form, the CDR3 reads TGTGCCAGCAGCTTAGTCGGTGGGGATTCCTACGAGCAGTACTTC. Protein: CASSLVGGDSYEQYF.

This sequence joins TRBV5-1 and TRBJ2-5; the D is unclear. Germline loops: CDR1 SGHRS, CDR2 YFSETQ. The CDR3 is made up of 12 amino acids. The ends were cut back, 2 bases at V and 3 bases at J, with 5 bases in the middle. The CDR3 DNA follows: TGCGCCAGCAGCTTAGACAAAGAGACCCAGTACTTC. It yields the protein CASSLDKETQYF.

This sequence joins TRBV19 and TRBJ1-2, with a possible D match to TRBD1 (5 bases). The CDR3 runs to 15 residues. Trimming pared 3 bases from V and 2 bases from J, leaving 13 bases between. In germline, CDR1 is LNHDA, CDR2 SQIVND (reference sequence). The CDR3 bases are TGTGCCAGTAGTATTGGGGCGAGCACAAACTATGGCTACACCTTC. This sequence encodes CASSIGASTNYGYTF.

The CDR3 nucleotides are TGTGCCAGCAGCCGCGGCGACTCTGGGGCCAACGTCCTGACTTTC. Its protein is CASSRGDSGANVLTF. The chain joins TRBV4-2 to TRBJ2-6, with unresolved D. Germline loops: CDR1 LGHNA, CDR2 YNFKEQ. The CDR3 totals 15 residues. The germline V and J ends were trimmed by 4 bases and 0 bases, with 7 bases remaining between them.

As regards this clone: Additional DNA sequences in this sample encode the identical CDR3. The chain combines TRBV6-5 with TRBJ2-2; D unclear. The germline CDR1 and CDR2 sequences are MNHEY and SVGAGI. Deletions cut 0 bases from V and 7 bases from J, with 6 bases between. CDR3 size: 13 residues. Here the CDR3 DNA reads TGTGCCAGCAGTTACTCGAGTAGCGGGGAGCTGTTTTTT. The encoded protein is CASSYSSSGELFF.

The V call is TRBV7-9, the J call TRBJ2-5; 9 nucleotides align to TRBD1. The CDR3 covers 15 residues. J gave up 5 bases and V 5 bases, and 9 bases lay outside the gene matches. CDR1 and CDR2 (germline): SEHNR, FQNEAQ (reference sequence). CDR3 coding DNA: TGTGCCAGCAGCCCTACAGGGGGCATAGCGGAGACCCAGTACTTC. It translates to CASSPTGGIAETQYF.

V gene TRBV5-1 combines with J gene TRBJ1-5; no firm D call. The CDR3 consists of 13 residues. Germline lookup yields CDR1 SGHRS and CDR2 YFSETQ. V was cut by 2 bases and J by 4 bases, with 7 bases left in between. The CDR3 reads CASSFGVNQPQHF. The CDR3 nucleotides are TGCGCCAGCAGCTTCGGGGTTAATCAGCCCCAGCATTTT.

V gene TRBV6-2 or TRBV6-3 combines with J gene TRBJ1-1, with TRBD1 as a possible D gene (6 bases). The CDR3 covers 14 residues. The V end was cut by 5 bases, the J end by 6 bases, with 16 bases between. The germline V gene encodes CDR1 MNHEY and CDR2 SVGEGT. CDR3 coding DNA: TGTGCCAGCAGTACCCTTACGGGGGGGCCTGAAGCTTTCTTT. It yields the protein CASSTLTGGPEAFF.

This chain links TRBV11-2 with TRBJ2-7, with 9 nucleotides matching TRBD1. Looked up from germline, CDR1 is SGHAT and CDR2 is FQNNGV. J gave up 3 bases and V 5 bases, and 8 bases lay outside the gene matches. The CDR3 length is 15 residues. CDR3 DNA sequence: TGTGCCAGCAGCACCCCCCGGGACAGGGACTACGAGCAGTACTTC. Translation gives CASSTPRDRDYEQYF.

The V and J genes are TRBV5-1 and TRBJ1-4; 8 nucleotides match TRBD1. The CDR3 consists of 14 residues. After removal of 5 bases from V and 8 bases from J, the junction contained 8 bases not matched to a gene. Germline-derived CDR1 and CDR2 are SGHRS and YFSETQ. The CDR3: CASRLQGVGEKLFF. Here the CDR3 DNA reads TGCGCCAGCAGATTACAGGGGGTAGGGGAAAAACTGTTTTTT.

The genes are TRBV6-5 and TRBJ1-5, with D perhaps TRBD1 (5 bases). Germline CDR1 and CDR2: MNHEY and SVGAGI. V lost 0 bases and J 0 bases, leaving 9 bases between the germline ends. This CDR3 has 16 residues. The CDR3 reads CASSYSGGISNQPQHF. CDR3 nucleotides: TGTGCCAGCAGTTACTCTGGGGGGATTAGCAATCAGCCCCAGCATTTT.

The V call is TRBV5-1, the J call TRBJ2-1, with TRBD2 matching 10 bases. Per germline, CDR1 SGHRS and CDR2 YFSETQ. The length of the CDR3 is 17 residues. Germline trimming cut 1 base from V and 4 bases from J; bases unmatched to any gene: 8. The CDR3 sequence: CASSLYPAGGMYNEQFF. The CDR3 DNA is TGCGCCAGCAGCTTGTACCCAGCGGGGGGGATGTACAATGAGCAGTTCTTC.

In its sample, this clone was seen a few times. The rearrangement links TRBV4-2 to TRBJ1-5; 12 bases line up with TRBD1. The germline V gene has CDR1 LGHNA and CDR2 YNFKEQ. The CDR3 consists of 16 residues. J lost 6 bases, V lost 0 bases, and 3 bases had no gene match. The CDR3 loop is CASSQEGTGGGQPQHF. Written as DNA, the CDR3 is TGTGCCAGCAGCCAAGAGGGGACAGGGGGCGGTCAGCCCCAGCATTTT.

V gene TRBV13 combines with J gene TRBJ1-2; TRBD1 is a possible D gene (5 bases). V lost 1 base and J 6 bases, leaving 12 bases between the germline ends. Germline lookup yields CDR1 PRHDT and CDR2 FYEKMQ (reference sequence). This CDR3 region has 14 residues. The CDR3 DNA reads TGTGCCAGCAGCTTAGTATCAGGGTGGAATGGCTACACCTTC. Encoded protein: CASSLVSGWNGYTF.

The CDR3 DNA is TGTGCCAGCAGTTTATCGTGGGCAGGAGATAGCAATCAGCCCCAGCATTTT. Translating it yields CASSLSWAGDSNQPQHF. The rearrangement links TRBV27 to TRBJ1-5; D call uncertain. Germline CDR1 reads MNHEY; CDR2 reads SMNVEV (reference sequence). The CDR3 consists of 17 residues. With 0 bases removed from V and 0 bases from J, the gap between germline ends came to 12 bases.